The 24 T cell receptor beta chains below come from one sample, sequenced in a study of technical replicates of blood from several donors. Using immunoSEQ multiplex PCR, the repertoire was profiled, and TCRdb retains in-frame clones only, with some absent. The sample includes more than 80,000 clones, around 96% of them seen just once. What was sequenced was T cells isolated from PBMCs. These receptors were collected from a human donor in good health.

The V and J genes are TRBV7-8 and TRBJ1-1, with TRBD1 matching 7 bases. V lost 4 bases, J lost 7 bases, and 3 bases stayed unmatched. The germline gives CDR1 SGHVS, CDR2 FQNEAQ. This CDR3 spans 12 amino acids. CDR3 in amino acids: CASSSWDSEAFF. The CDR3 bases are TGTGCCAGCAGCTCCTGGGACAGTGAAGCTTTCTTT.

The genes are TRBV5-8 and TRBJ2-1; 13 positions agree with TRBD2. Losses at the gene ends were 0 bases for V and 7 bases for J; bases not matched to a gene: 1. The germline V gene encodes CDR1 SGHTS and CDR2 YDEGEE. The CDR3 runs 15 residues. This chain's CDR3 is CASSLGTSGSNEQFF. The CDR3 DNA follows: TGTGCCAGCAGCTTGGGGACTAGCGGGAGTAATGAGCAGTTCTTC.

The V gene is TRBV10-3, the J gene TRBJ1-1; 8 nucleotides agree with TRBD1. From germline, CDR1 is ENHRY and CDR2 SYGVKD. The CDR3 covers 14 residues. V lost 5 bases, J lost 4 bases, and 6 bases stayed unmatched. CDR3 sequence reads: CAISIDRGSTEAFF. CDR3 DNA sequence: TGTGCCATCAGTATAGACAGGGGTAGCACTGAAGCTTTCTTT.

This clone was observed a single time. This chain uses TRBV28 with TRBJ2-1, with TRBD2 matching 7 bases. V was clipped by 2 bases and J by 9 bases; unmatched bases: 16. This CDR3 region has 17 residues. Germline values: CDR1 MDHEN, CDR2 SYDVKM. In nucleotides, the CDR3 is TGTGCCAGCAGTTTAGCCGGGACTAAAGCGTCACGTGGTGAGCAGTTCTTC. Translation gives CASSLAGTKASRGEQFF.

The V call is TRBV10-3, the J call TRBJ2-2; TRBD2 aligns across 9 bases. The trim removed 6 bases at V and 8 bases at J, leaving 4 bases unmatched. The CDR3 totals 13 residues. Germline CDR1 is ENHRY and CDR2 is SYGVKD. CDR3: CAIRAGGSGELFF. In nucleotides, the CDR3 is TGTGCCATCAGAGCGGGAGGAAGTGGGGAGCTGTTTTTT.

The CDR3 reads CASSVIEQGGDTQYF. The DNA for the CDR3 is TGTGCCAGCAGTGTCATCGAACAGGGGGGGGATACGCAGTATTTT. This chain joins TRBV27 and TRBJ2-3; a possible D gene is TRBD1 (8 bases). The CDR3 is 15 amino acids. Deletions cut 5 bases from V and 6 bases from J, with 18 bases between. The germline gives CDR1 MNHEY, CDR2 SMNVEV (reference sequence).

The chain couples TRBV28 to TRBJ2-7; TRBD2 matches 8 bases. J lost 2 bases, V lost 3 bases, and 12 bases had no gene match. Germline V gene sequence: CDR1 MDHEN, CDR2 SYDVKM. This CDR3 is built from 17 residues. The CDR3 is CASSFILAGSMTYEQYF. In DNA form, the CDR3 reads TGTGCCAGCAGTTTCATCCTAGCGGGTTCTATGACCTACGAGCAGTACTTC.

The chain carries TRBV5-5 and TRBJ2-7; 8 nucleotides align to TRBD2. The CDR3 totals 15 residues. J lost 3 bases, V lost 0 bases, and 5 bases had no gene match. Per the germline V gene, CDR1 is SGHKS and CDR2 is YYEKEE (reference sequence). The CDR3 bases are TGTGCCAGCAGCTTGGCATTAGCGGGATTCTACGAGCAGTACTTC. Protein sequence: CASSLALAGFYEQYF.

This sequence joins TRBV10-3 and TRBJ1-2; TRBD1 agrees at 7 bases. The CDR3 is 14 amino acids. Germline CDR1 and CDR2: ENHRY and SYGVKD. The J segment lost 1 base and the V segment lost 11 bases, leaving 10 bases of the junction unmatched. This CDR3 is CAFWSGGSNYGYTF. DNA for the CDR3: TGTGCCTTTTGGTCAGGGGGAAGTAACTATGGCTACACCTTC.

The genes are TRBV7-9 and TRBJ1-1, with D unresolved. The CDR3 length is 13 residues. V was shortened by 5 bases and J by 2 bases, with 9 bases between the two germline ends. Germline V gene data show CDR1 as SEHNR and CDR2 as FQNEAQ (reference sequence). DNA of the CDR3: TGTGCCAGCAGCCGCTACAGCAACACTGAAGCTTTCTTT. It specifies CASSRYSNTEAFF.

This rearrangement joins TRBV7-9 to TRBJ1-5; no firm D call. The CDR3 loop spans 12 amino acids. Germline values: CDR1 SEHNR, CDR2 FQNEAQ (reference sequence). V shed 3 bases and J shed 5 bases, with 5 bases lying between them. The CDR3 DNA reads TGTGCCAGCAGCTTCGGGGATCAGCCCCAGCATTTT. Residues: CASSFGDQPQHF. The variable domain in full, with the rest retrieved from reference TRBV7-9 and TRBJ1-5, is DTGVSQNPRHKITKRGQNVTFRCDPISEHNRLYWYRQTLGQGPEFLTYFQNEAQLEKSRLLSDRFSAERPKGSFSTLEIQRTEQGDSAMYLCASSFGDQPQHFGDGTRLSIL.

The CDR3 nucleotides are TGCGCCAGCAGCCAAGATCCATACAGGGCTGAGCAGTTCTTC. Protein product: CASSQDPYRAEQFF. This chain links TRBV4-1 with TRBJ2-1, with D possibly matching TRBD1 (6 bases). With 0 bases removed from V and 9 bases from J, the gap between germline ends came to 12 bases. Germline V CDR1 and CDR2: MGHRA, YSYEKL. This CDR3 has 14 amino acids.

V is TRBV19 and J is TRBJ1-2; 7 bases fit TRBD1. This CDR3 has 16 amino acids. Per the germline V gene, CDR1 is LNHDA and CDR2 is SQIVND (reference sequence). J was trimmed by 4 bases and V by 6 bases; bases with no gene match: 14. The CDR3 loop reads CASSSPRRGQGYGYTF. The DNA for the CDR3 is TGTGCCAGTAGCAGCCCTCGGAGGGGGCAAGGCTATGGCTACACCTTC.

The chain uses TRBV6-5 and TRBJ1-1, with 7 bases aligning to TRBD1. The V gene end was trimmed by 2 bases and the J gene end by 7 bases; junction bases not matched to a gene: 4. Per germline, CDR1 MNHEY and CDR2 SVGAGI. The CDR3 runs 13 residues. The CDR3 region has the DNA TGTGCCAGCAGTTACCGTAACAGGGGTGAAGCTTTCTTT. Translated, it gives CASSYRNRGEAFF.

The CDR3 loop reads CASSIVAGGTEAFF. The CDR3 region has the DNA TGTGCCAGTAGTATAGTAGCAGGGGGCACTGAAGCTTTCTTT. The chain carries TRBV19 and TRBJ1-1; TRBD1 agrees at 7 bases. The CDR3 contains 14 residues. The trim removed 1 base at V and 4 bases at J, leaving 3 bases unmatched. Germline CDR1 reads LNHDA; CDR2 reads SQIVND (reference sequence). Combining the CDR3 with reference TRBV19 and TRBJ1-1 gives the whole variable domain DGGITQSPKYLFRKEGQNVTLSCEQNLNHDAMYWYRQDPGQGLRLIYYSQIVNDFQKGDIAEGYSVSREKKESFPLTVTSAQKNPTAFYLCASSIVAGGTEAFFGQGTRLTVV.

The chain couples TRBV28 to TRBJ1-1; D is unclear. V lost 6 bases, J lost 2 bases, and 4 bases lay in between. Germline V lookup: CDR1 MDHEN, CDR2 SYDVKM. The CDR3 sequence is 11 residues long. As DNA, the CDR3 is TGTGCCAGCAGGGGCAACACTGAAGCTTTCTTT. The encoded protein is CASRGNTEAFF.

The genes are TRBV2 and TRBJ1-1, with TRBD1 as a possible D gene (5 bases). This CDR3 region has 15 residues. V lost 2 bases, J lost 5 bases, and 15 bases lay in between. CDR1 SNHLY and CDR2 FYNNEI come from the germline V gene. For the CDR3, the DNA is TGTGCCAGCAGTGAATCTTTGCAGGGATGGACTGAAGCTTTCTTT. Its protein product is CASSESLQGWTEAFF. Full variable domain (outside the CDR3, taken from reference TRBV2 and TRBJ1-1): EPEVTQTPSHQVTQMGQEVILRCVPISNHLYFYWYRQILGQKVEFLVSFYNNEISEKSEIFDDQFSVERPDGSNFTLKIRSTKLEDSAMYFCASSESLQGWTEAFFGQGTRLTVV.

The chain carries TRBV7-6 and TRBJ2-5, with TRBD1 matching over 8 bases. CDR1 is SGHVS, CDR2 FNYEAQ, per germline. The CDR3 sequence is 13 residues long. Unmatched junction bases numbered 3, after V lost 5 bases and J lost 4 bases. CDR3 amino acids: CASSPQGAETQYF. DNA of the CDR3: TGTGCCAGCAGCCCCCAGGGGGCAGAGACCCAGTACTTC.

This rearrangement joins TRBV7-8 to TRBJ2-3; D not resolved. Germline lookup yields CDR1 SGHVS and CDR2 FQNEAQ. The CDR3 consists of 11 residues. V lost 5 bases and J lost 6, with 6 bases in between. The CDR3 nucleotides are TGTGCCAGCAGCCCCTTGGATACGCAGTATTTT. It yields the protein CASSPLDTQYF.

V is TRBV19 and J is TRBJ1-2; 8 bases match TRBD1. The CDR3 is 15 amino acids. Per the germline V gene, CDR1 is LNHDA and CDR2 is SQIVND (reference sequence). The V gene end was trimmed by 6 bases and the J gene end by 5 bases; junction bases not matched to a gene: 11. The CDR3 is CASSLGAGGGYGYTF. The DNA of the CDR3 is TGTGCCAGTAGCCTTGGGGCAGGGGGCGGATATGGCTACACCTTC.

This clone has just one count. The chain couples TRBV28 to TRBJ2-1; TRBD2 matches 7 bases. The CDR3 loop spans 14 amino acids. The germline V gene encodes CDR1 MDHEN and CDR2 SYDVKM. The J segment lost 4 bases and the V segment lost 5 bases, leaving 5 bases of the junction unmatched. The DNA for the CDR3 is TGTGCCAGCAGTGGTGGGACTACTTACAATGAGCAGTTCTTC. The encoded protein is CASSGGTTYNEQFF.

With regard to this clone: The same CDR3 also results from other DNA sequences found in this sample. The V call is TRBV6-5, the J call TRBJ1-1, with TRBD1 as a possible D gene (6 bases). Trimming took 6 bases from V and 1 from J, leaving 12 bases between them. The germline V gene encodes CDR1 MNHEY and CDR2 SVGAGI. This CDR3 has 14 residues. DNA for the CDR3: TGTGCCAGCAGACGATACAGGGAGAACACTGAAGCTTTCTTT. Amino acid sequence: CASRRYRENTEAFF.

J is TRBJ2-7 and V is TRBV19, with 8 bases that match TRBD1. The CDR3 sequence is 15 residues long. Germline values: CDR1 LNHDA, CDR2 SQIVND (reference sequence). V trimming: 5 bases; J trimming: 1 base; junction bases outside the gene matches: 7. CDR3 DNA: TGTGCCAGTAGTTCCGGGACAGGACTTTCCTACGAGCAGTACTTC. Protein sequence: CASSSGTGLSYEQYF.

DNA for the CDR3: TGTGCCTGGGTAGCGGCGAACACCGGGGAGCTGTTTTTT. Translated: CAWVAANTGELFF. The V call is TRBV30, the J call TRBJ2-2; TRBD2 might be the D (6 bases). This CDR3 contains 13 residues. Per the germline V gene, CDR1 is GTSNPN and CDR2 is SVGIG (reference sequence). Deletions cut 5 bases from V and 0 bases from J, with 7 bases between. Together with reference TRBV30 and TRBJ2-2, the CDR3 gives the full variable domain: SQTIHQWPATLVQPVGSPLSLECTVEGTSNPNLYWYRQAAGRGLQLLFYSVGIGQISSEVPQNLSASRPQDRQFILSSKKLLLSDSGFYLCAWVAANTGELFFGEGSRLTVL.